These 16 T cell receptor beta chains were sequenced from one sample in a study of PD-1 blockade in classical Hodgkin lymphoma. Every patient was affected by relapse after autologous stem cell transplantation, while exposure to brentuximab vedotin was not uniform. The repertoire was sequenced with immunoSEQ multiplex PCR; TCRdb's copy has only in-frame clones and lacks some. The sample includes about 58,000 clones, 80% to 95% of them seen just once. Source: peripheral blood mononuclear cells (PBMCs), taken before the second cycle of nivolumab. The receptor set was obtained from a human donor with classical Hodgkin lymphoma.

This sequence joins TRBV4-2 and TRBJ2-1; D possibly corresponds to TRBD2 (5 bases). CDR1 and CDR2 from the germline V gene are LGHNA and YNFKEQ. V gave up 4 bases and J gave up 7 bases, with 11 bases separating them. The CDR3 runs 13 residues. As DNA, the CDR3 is TGTGCCAGCAGCCCAGTCTCGGGGAATGAGCAGTTCTTC. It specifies CASSPVSGNEQFF.

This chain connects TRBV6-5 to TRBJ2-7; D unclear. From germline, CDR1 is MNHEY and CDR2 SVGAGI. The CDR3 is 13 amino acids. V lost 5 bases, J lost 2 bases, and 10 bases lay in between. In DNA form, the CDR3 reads TGTGCCAGCAGTATGGGCAGCCCCTACGAGCAGTACTTC. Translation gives CASSMGSPYEQYF.

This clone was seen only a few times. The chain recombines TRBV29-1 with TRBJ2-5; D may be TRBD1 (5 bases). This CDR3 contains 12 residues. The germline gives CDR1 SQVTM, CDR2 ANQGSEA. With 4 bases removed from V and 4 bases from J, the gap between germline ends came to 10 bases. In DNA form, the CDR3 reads TGCAGCGTTGCATCAGGGCTAGAGACCCAGTACTTC. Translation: CSVASGLETQYF.

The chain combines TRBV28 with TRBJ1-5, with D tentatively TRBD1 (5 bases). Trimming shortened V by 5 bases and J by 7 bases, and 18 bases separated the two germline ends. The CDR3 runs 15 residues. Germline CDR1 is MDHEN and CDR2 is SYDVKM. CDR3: CASSPTRVSFQPQHF. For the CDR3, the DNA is TGTGCCAGCAGTCCCACCAGGGTATCCTTCCAGCCCCAGCATTTT. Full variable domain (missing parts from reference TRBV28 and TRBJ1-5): DVKVTQSSRYLVKRTGEKVFLECVQDMDHENMFWYRQDPGLGLRLIYFSYDVKMKEKGDIPEGYSVSREKKERFSLILESASTNQTSMYLCASSPTRVSFQPQHFGDGTRLSIL.

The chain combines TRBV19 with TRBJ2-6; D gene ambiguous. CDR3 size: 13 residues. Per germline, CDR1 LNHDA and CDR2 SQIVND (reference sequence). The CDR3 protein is CANEDSGANVLTF. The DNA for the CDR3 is TGTGCAAACGAGGACTCTGGGGCCAACGTCCTGACTTTC.

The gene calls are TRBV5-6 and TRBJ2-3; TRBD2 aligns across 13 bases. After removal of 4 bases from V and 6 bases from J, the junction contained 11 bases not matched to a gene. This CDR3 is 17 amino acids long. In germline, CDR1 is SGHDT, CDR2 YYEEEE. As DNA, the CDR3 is TGTGCCAGCAGCCTAGACCCGGGACTAGCGGGGTCGGATACGCAGTATTTT. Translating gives CASSLDPGLAGSDTQYF.

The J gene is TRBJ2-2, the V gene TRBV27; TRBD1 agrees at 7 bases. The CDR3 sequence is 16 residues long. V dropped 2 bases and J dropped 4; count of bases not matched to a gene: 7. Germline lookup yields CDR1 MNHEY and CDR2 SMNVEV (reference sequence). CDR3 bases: TGTGCCAGCAGTTTAGGGGACAGAAAATTCACCGGGGAGCTGTTTTTT. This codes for CASSLGDRKFTGELFF.

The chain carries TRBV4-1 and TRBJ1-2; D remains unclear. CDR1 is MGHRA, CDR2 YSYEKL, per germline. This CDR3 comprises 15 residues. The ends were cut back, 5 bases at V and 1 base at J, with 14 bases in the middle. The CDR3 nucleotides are TGCGCCAGCAGCTTCGAGGCCAGAGATAACTATGGCTACACCTTC. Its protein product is CASSFEARDNYGYTF.

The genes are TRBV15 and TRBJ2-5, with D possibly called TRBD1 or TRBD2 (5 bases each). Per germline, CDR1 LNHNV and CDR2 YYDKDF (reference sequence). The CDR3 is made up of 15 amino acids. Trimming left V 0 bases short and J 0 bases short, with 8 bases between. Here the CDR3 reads CATSRDMGDQETQYF. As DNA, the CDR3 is TGTGCCACCAGCAGAGATATGGGGGACCAAGAGACCCAGTACTTC.

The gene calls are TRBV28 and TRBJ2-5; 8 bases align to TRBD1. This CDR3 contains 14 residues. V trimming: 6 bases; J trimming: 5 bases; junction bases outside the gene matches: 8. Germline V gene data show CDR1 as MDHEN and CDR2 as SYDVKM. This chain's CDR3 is CASRIQGAGETQYF. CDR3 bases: TGTGCCAGCAGGATCCAGGGGGCAGGGGAGACCCAGTACTTC.

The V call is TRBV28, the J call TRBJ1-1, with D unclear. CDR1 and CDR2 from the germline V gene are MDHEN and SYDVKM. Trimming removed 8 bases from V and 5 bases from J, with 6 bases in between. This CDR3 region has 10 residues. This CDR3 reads CASRGTEAFF. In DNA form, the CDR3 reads TGTGCCAGCCGAGGGACTGAAGCTTTCTTT.

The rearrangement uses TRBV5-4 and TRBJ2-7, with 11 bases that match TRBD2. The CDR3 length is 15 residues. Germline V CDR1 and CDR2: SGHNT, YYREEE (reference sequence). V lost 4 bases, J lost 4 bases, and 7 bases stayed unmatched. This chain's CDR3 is CASSLTGTSGYEQYF. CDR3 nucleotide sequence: TGTGCCAGCAGCCTTACCGGGACTAGCGGATACGAGCAGTACTTC.

The chain's CDR3 is CSVMTAKGPQHF. Written as DNA, the CDR3 is TGCAGCGTTATGACCGCCAAGGGGCCCCAGCATTTT. This chain joins TRBV29-1 and TRBJ1-5; no clear D gene. With 5 bases removed from V and 9 bases from J, the gap between germline ends came to 14 bases. This CDR3 region has 12 residues. Germline V gene lookup returns CDR1 SQVTM and CDR2 ANQGSEA.

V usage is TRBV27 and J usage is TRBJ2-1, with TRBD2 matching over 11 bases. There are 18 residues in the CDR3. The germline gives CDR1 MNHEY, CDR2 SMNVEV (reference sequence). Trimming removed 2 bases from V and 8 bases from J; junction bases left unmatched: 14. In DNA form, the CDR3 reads TGTGCCAGCAGTTTAGGGCCCGGAATAGCGGGAGGGCCCGATGAGCAGTTCTTC. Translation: CASSLGPGIAGGPDEQFF.

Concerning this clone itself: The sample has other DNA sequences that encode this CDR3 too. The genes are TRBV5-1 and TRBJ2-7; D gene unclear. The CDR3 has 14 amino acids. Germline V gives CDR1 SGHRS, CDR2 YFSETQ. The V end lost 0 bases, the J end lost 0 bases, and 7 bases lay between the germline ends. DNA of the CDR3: TGCGCCAGCAGCTTGGGACTGGGCTCCTACGAGCAGTACTTC. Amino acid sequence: CASSLGLGSYEQYF.

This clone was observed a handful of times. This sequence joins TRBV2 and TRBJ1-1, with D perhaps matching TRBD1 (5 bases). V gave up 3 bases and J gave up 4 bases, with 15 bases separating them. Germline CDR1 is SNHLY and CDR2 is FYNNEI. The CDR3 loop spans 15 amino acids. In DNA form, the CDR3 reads TGTGCCAGCAGTGAGAGAGGGACGGTTACCACTGAAGCTTTCTTT. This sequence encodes CASSERGTVTTEAFF.